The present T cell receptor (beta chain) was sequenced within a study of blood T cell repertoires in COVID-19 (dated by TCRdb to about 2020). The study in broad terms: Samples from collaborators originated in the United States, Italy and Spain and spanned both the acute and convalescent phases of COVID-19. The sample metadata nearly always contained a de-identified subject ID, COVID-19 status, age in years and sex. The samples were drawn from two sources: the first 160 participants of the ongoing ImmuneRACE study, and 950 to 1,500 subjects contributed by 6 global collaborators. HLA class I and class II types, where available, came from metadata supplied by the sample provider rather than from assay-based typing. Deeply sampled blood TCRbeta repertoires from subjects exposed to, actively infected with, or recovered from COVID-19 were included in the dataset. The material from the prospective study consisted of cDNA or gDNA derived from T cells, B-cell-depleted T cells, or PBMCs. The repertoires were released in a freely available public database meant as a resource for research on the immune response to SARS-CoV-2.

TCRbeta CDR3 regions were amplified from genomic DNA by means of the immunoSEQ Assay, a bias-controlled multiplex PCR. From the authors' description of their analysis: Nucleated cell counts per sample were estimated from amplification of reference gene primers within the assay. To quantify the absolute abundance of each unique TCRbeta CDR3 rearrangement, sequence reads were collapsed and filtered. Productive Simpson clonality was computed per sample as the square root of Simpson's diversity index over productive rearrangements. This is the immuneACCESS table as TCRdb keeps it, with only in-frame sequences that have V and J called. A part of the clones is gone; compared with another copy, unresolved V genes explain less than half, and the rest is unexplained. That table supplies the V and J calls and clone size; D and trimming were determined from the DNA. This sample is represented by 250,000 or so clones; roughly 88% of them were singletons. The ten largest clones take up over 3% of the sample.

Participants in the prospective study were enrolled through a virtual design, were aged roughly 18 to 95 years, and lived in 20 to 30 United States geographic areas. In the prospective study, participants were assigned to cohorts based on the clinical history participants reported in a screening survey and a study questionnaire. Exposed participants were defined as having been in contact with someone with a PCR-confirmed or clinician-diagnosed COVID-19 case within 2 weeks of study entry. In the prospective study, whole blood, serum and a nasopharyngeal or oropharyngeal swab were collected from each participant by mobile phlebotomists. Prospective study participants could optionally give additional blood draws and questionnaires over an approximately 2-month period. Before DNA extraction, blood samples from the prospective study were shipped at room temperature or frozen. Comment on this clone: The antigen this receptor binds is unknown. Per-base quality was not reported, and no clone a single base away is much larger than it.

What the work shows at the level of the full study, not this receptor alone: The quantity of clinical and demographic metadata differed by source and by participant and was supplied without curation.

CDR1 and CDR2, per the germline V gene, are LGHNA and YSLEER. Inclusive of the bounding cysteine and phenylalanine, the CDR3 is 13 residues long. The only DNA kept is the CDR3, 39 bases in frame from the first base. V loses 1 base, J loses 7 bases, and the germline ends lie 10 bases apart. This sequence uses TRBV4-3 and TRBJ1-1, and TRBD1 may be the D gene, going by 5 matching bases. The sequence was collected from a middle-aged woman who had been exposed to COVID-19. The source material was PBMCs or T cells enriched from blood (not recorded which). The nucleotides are TGCGCCAGCAGCCAAGTCCGGGGGGATGAAGCTTTCTTT. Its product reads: CASSQVRGDEAFF.